This T cell receptor beta chain was observed in a study of T-cell memory formation after mild COVID-19 (dated by TCRdb to about 2021). Context from the whole study: TCR sequence clusters from the two donors were largely donor specific. Longitudinal TCRalpha and TCRbeta repertoire sequencing tracked T-cell clones expanding and contracting after mild COVID-19 in a couple of donors. The cohort comprised two young, previously healthy adult volunteers, one female and one male. What the study reported, not specific to this receptor: Contracting CD4+ clones turned up mainly in the CM and EM memory subsets, whereas EMRA was where CD8+ clones were enriched. Whether the second-wave clones peaking on day 37 were SARS-CoV-2 specific was not confirmed. Only a couple of mild cases were covered by the study, and larger cohorts that include severe cases with pre-infection samples were considered necessary. Clones contracting from day 15 to 85 had balanced CD4/CD8 phenotypes, while a second wave expanding from day 15 to 37 was biased towards CD4+. Some responding clones were detected in pre-infection memory, suggesting pre-existing cross-reactive memory T cells joined the SARS-CoV-2 response.

PBMCs were isolated by Ficoll-Paque density gradient centrifugation. Reading the germline V gene gives CDR1 ENHRY and CDR2 SYGVKD. Including cysteine and phenylalanine, the CDR3 has 13 amino acids. Only the CDR3 DNA stays, 39 bases, in frame from base 1. Deletion took 5 bases off V and 6 bases off J, with a span of 13 bases between the germline ends. To note about this clonotype: Its recognized antigen is unknown. No base quality values were provided; no much bigger clone lies one nucleotide off.

The data were produced on an Illumina NovaSeq 6000. cDNA libraries for TCRalpha and TCRbeta were prepared by 5'RACE using constant-segment primers, with sample barcodes and unique molecular identifiers added. RNA was extracted from every sample with Trizol reagent. Amplification of the libraries took two PCR steps, and the second step added a second sample barcode plus Illumina TruSeq adapters. The libraries were sequenced on an Illumina NovaSeq using 2 x 150 bp paired-end reads. As for how the authors treated the data: Demultiplexing of reads and collapsing into UMI-guided consensus sequences were performed with migec v1.2.7. Using mixcr v2.1.11, UMI consensuses were aligned to TRA and TRB V and J templates and then assembled into clonotypes. A clonotype was counted as expanded or contracted only if both edgeR and NoisET called the change significant, with noise models trained on biological replicates. For edgeR calls, the cutoffs were a false discovery rate-adjusted p below 0.01 and a log2 fold-change threshold of 1. As an exploratory analysis of dynamics, max-normalized trajectories of the 1000 most abundant clonotypes were examined with PCA combined with hierarchical clustering. The CD4 or CD8 phenotype of responding clones was assigned using the separately sequenced CD4+ and CD8+ repertoires. In-frame beta chains were kept once TCRdb had trimmed the public reads at Q25 with fastp and called clones with MiXCR. Each record represents a unique CDR3 protein, reported with the most common genes and DNA among its rows. What appears here as the V and J calls and clone size reflects TCRdb's work, not the paper's. Recorded for this sample are 300,000 to 350,000 distinct CDR3 sequences; about an eighth of them occurred a single time. About a fifth of the sample goes to the ten largest clones.

Sequenced material: PBMCs or a T cell subset sorted from them (not recorded which). This receptor was identified in a man younger than 30 who had mild COVID-19 (a few samples of this study predate the infection). The sample titles of this study are shuffled in the database, so cell type and time point are left out; the donor was told from shared clones. The rearrangement combines TRBV10-3 with TRBJ1-1, with the D gene uncertain. The CDR3 region: CAISSWARAEAFF. The DNA sequence is given as TGTGCCATCAGTTCCTGGGCGCGGGCTGAAGCTTTCTTT.